These 21 T cell receptor beta chains were sequenced from one sample in a study of OX40 agonist ivuxolimab in advanced cancers. Clones were read by immunoSEQ multiplex PCR, and TCRdb kept only the in-frame ones, dropping some. The table shows 35,000 to 50,000 clones, with about nine tenths occurring only once. This specimen was CD4+ or CD8+ T cells sorted from blood, taken in a trial of the OX40 agonist ivuxolimab. The source of these receptors is an adult with an advanced solid tumor such as melanoma, head and neck, liver or kidney cancer.

This chain uses TRBV7-3 with TRBJ2-1; 9 bases line up with TRBD1. The CDR3 extends over 15 amino acids. V gave up 1 base and J gave up 7 bases; unmatched junction bases: 5. Germline assignment: CDR1 SGHTA and CDR2 FQGTGA. The CDR3 sequence: CASSLIGTGRNEQFF. For the CDR3, the DNA is TGTGCCAGCAGCTTAATAGGGACAGGGAGGAATGAGCAGTTCTTC.

The chain recombines TRBV5-8 with TRBJ2-3; D not certain. Trimming cost V 0 bases and J 4 bases, with 9 bases left between them. The CDR3 is 14 residues long. Germline values: CDR1 SGHTS, CDR2 YDEGEE. The CDR3 reads CASSLGVSADTQYF. Written as DNA, the CDR3 is TGTGCCAGCAGCTTGGGGGTCTCGGCAGATACGCAGTATTTT. The full variable domain, in which reference TRBV5-8 and TRBJ2-3 provide the parts outside the CDR3, is EAGVTQSPTHLIKTRGQQATLRCSPISGHTSVYWYQQALGLGLQFLLWYDEGEERNRGNFPPRFSGRQFPNYSSELNVNALELEDSALYLCASSLGVSADTQYFGPGTRLTVL.

DNA of the CDR3: TGTGCCAGTAGGGGACAGTACCAAGAGACCCAGTACTTC. Protein sequence: CASRGQYQETQYF. This chain links TRBV19 with TRBJ2-5; 7 bases align to TRBD1. CDR1 is LNHDA and CDR2 is SQIVND in the germline V gene (reference sequence). Trimming took 6 bases from V and 0 from J; bases not matched to a gene: 1. The CDR3 covers 13 residues.

In DNA, the CDR3 is TGTGCCAGTAAGGGCCTCGACAGGGGGCGAGTCGGCTACACCTTC. Translating gives CASKGLDRGRVGYTF. The rearrangement joins TRBV19 to TRBJ1-2; TRBD1 matches 10 bases. With V trimmed by 7 bases and J by 8 bases, 13 bases remained unmatched. CDR1 and CDR2 from the germline V gene are LNHDA and SQIVND (reference sequence). This CDR3 comprises 15 residues.

The chain uses TRBV7-8 and TRBJ2-1; D is uncertain. Trimming shortened V by 6 bases and J by 10 bases, and 22 bases separated the two germline ends. Germline CDR1 and CDR2: SGHVS and FQNEAQ. The CDR3 sequence is 15 residues long. CDR3 coding DNA: TGTGCCAGCAGTCATTCCGACGGCCTAGAAGGCGAGCAGTTCTTC. It yields the protein CASSHSDGLEGEQFF.

The V gene is TRBV2, the J gene TRBJ2-1; D gene ambiguous. The germline V gene has CDR1 SNHLY and CDR2 FYNNEI. CDR3 length: 15 amino acids. V was shortened by 8 bases and J by 7 bases, with 21 bases between the two germline ends. DNA for the CDR3: TGTGCCAGCCTTTTTGGCTATCCGTATTATAATGAGCAGTTCTTC. Translating gives CASLFGYPYYNEQFF.

This chain links TRBV30 with TRBJ1-1; D possibly corresponds to TRBD1 (6 bases). V shed 4 bases and J shed 0 bases, with 9 bases lying between them. CDR1 is GTSNPN, CDR2 SVGIG, per germline (reference sequence). The CDR3 covers 13 residues. The CDR3: CAWNGQLNTEAFF. CDR3 DNA: TGTGCCTGGAACGGACAGTTGAACACTGAAGCTTTCTTT.

The genes are TRBV28 and TRBJ2-7; 13 bases line up with TRBD2. The CDR3 loop spans 18 amino acids. CDR1 and CDR2 from the germline V gene are MDHEN and SYDVKM. The J segment lost 9 bases and the V segment lost 7 bases, leaving 21 bases of the junction unmatched. CDR3 protein: CASTQVGTSGKRGRGQYF. The CDR3 DNA reads TGTGCCAGCACCCAAGTGGGGACTAGCGGGAAGAGGGGCAGAGGGCAGTACTTC.

The chain links TRBV7-8 to TRBJ1-5; D not resolved. Germline CDR1 is SGHVS and CDR2 is FQNEAQ. This CDR3 is built from 14 residues. V lost 3 bases, J lost 6 bases, and 12 bases lay in between. CDR3: CASSLDHIGQPQHF. The CDR3 DNA reads as TGTGCCAGCAGCTTGGACCATATAGGTCAGCCCCAGCATTTT.

The chain links TRBV4-3 to TRBJ1-4; no definite D call. Germline V gives CDR1 LGHNA, CDR2 YSLEER. The CDR3 runs 16 residues. The V end was cut by 0 bases, the J end by 0 bases, with 8 bases between. The CDR3 DNA is TGCGCCAGCAGCCAAGATACAGCAGCAACTAATGAAAAACTGTTTTTT. The encoded protein is CASSQDTAATNEKLFF.

The V gene is TRBV7-2, the J gene TRBJ2-3, with 10 bases identical to TRBD2. CDR3 length equals 17 residues. The V and J ends lost 1 base and 1 base, in that order; junction bases with no gene match: 5. CDR1 is SGHTA and CDR2 is FQGNSA in the germline V gene. In DNA, the CDR3 is TGTGCCAGCAGCTTAGTTAGCGGGAGGTCGGGCACAGATACGCAGTATTTT. It is translated as CASSLVSGRSGTDTQYF.

The chain carries TRBV7-2 and TRBJ2-1; 9 bases are shared with TRBD2. The germline V gene has CDR1 SGHTA and CDR2 FQGNSA. The CDR3 loop spans 17 amino acids. V trimming: 5 bases; J trimming: 7 bases; junction bases outside the gene matches: 15. CDR3 region: CASSPHVGGRGDNEQFF. The CDR3 DNA follows: TGTGCCAGCAGCCCCCACGTTGGCGGGAGGGGGGATAATGAGCAGTTCTTC.

The chain links TRBV2 to TRBJ1-4; D perhaps matches TRBD1 (6 bases). Germline V gene lookup returns CDR1 SNHLY and CDR2 FYNNEI. This CDR3 has 14 residues. V gave up 0 bases and J gave up 11 bases, with 13 bases separating them. The CDR3 spells CASSEALGGPKLFF. The DNA for the CDR3 is TGTGCCAGCAGTGAAGCGCTTGGGGGGCCTAAACTGTTTTTT.

This clone appeared a single time. V and J are TRBV28 and TRBJ2-4, with 9 bases matching TRBD1. CDR3 length: 16 residues. J gave up 1 base and V 6 bases, and 7 bases lay outside the gene matches. Germline V gene sequence: CDR1 MDHEN, CDR2 SYDVKM. CDR3 loop: CASRIGTGLAKNIQYF. The CDR3 nucleotides are TGTGCCAGCAGGATCGGGACAGGGTTGGCCAAAAACATTCAGTACTTC.

The rearrangement joins TRBV7-2 to TRBJ2-4; a weak D match, TRBD2 (6 bases). From germline, CDR1 is SGHTA and CDR2 FQGNSA. This CDR3 has 13 amino acids. V shed 8 bases and J shed 7 bases, with 15 bases lying between them. CDR3: CASGDAGRNIQYF. The CDR3 region has the DNA TGTGCCAGCGGGGACGCGGGGAGGAACATTCAGTACTTC.

This rearrangement joins TRBV28 to TRBJ2-5, with 7 bases fitting TRBD1. Germline values: CDR1 MDHEN, CDR2 SYDVKM. J lost 1 base, V lost 6 bases, and 5 bases had no gene match. The CDR3 is 14 residues long. The CDR3, as DNA: TGTGCCAGCAGCGGTGACAGGGTCCAAGAGACCCAGTACTTC. Translated, it gives CASSGDRVQETQYF.

The gene calls are TRBV6-1 and TRBJ2-4; a possible D gene is TRBD2 (6 bases). The CDR3 has 14 amino acids. Germline V gene sequence: CDR1 MNHNS, CDR2 SASEGT. The V end lost 6 bases, the J end lost 3 bases, and 12 bases lay between the germline ends. For the CDR3, the DNA is TGTGCCAGCAGCGGGGACTTAGACAAAAACATTCAGTACTTC. It specifies CASSGDLDKNIQYF.

V usage is TRBV18 and J usage is TRBJ2-3; TRBD1 matches 8 bases. With V trimmed by 6 bases and J by 1 base, 12 bases remained unmatched. CDR1 is KGHSH and CDR2 is LQKENI in the germline V gene. CDR3 length: 17 amino acids. The CDR3 region is CASSLRQGRIGTDTQYF. The CDR3 DNA sequence: TGTGCCAGCTCGCTACGACAGGGGAGGATTGGCACAGATACGCAGTATTTT.

In its sample, this clone was seen a few times. DNA for the CDR3: TGTGCCAGCAGCTTAGCGTCTACTGAAGCTTTCTTT. It codes for CASSLASTEAFF. The chain carries TRBV7-9 and TRBJ1-1; no clear D gene. This CDR3 region has 12 residues. Germline V lookup: CDR1 SEHNR, CDR2 FQNEAQ (reference sequence). With 0 bases removed from V and 5 bases from J, the gap between germline ends came to 4 bases.

The chain carries TRBV6-5 and TRBJ1-1; D gene uncertain. Trimming shortened V by 10 bases and J by 0 bases, and 12 bases separated the two germline ends. Per the germline V gene, CDR1 is MNHEY and CDR2 is SVGAGI. This CDR3 has 13 amino acids. This CDR3 is CATQRLMNTEAFF. Here the CDR3 DNA reads TGTGCCACCCAGCGTCTCATGAACACTGAAGCTTTCTTT.

The gene calls are TRBV7-2 and TRBJ1-6, with a possible D match to TRBD1 (5 bases). V lost 3 bases to trimming and J lost 9 bases, with 18 bases between them. Germline lookup yields CDR1 SGHTA and CDR2 FQGNSA. The CDR3 consists of 16 residues. In DNA form, the CDR3 reads TGTGCCAGCAGCTTTTCTCCGGGGGGTGTTAGTTCACCCCTCCACTTT. It is translated as CASSFSPGGVSSPLHF.